This TCR beta chain was recovered during a study of CD8+ T cells in alopecia areata. CDR3 length: 14 residues. The germline V and J ends were trimmed by 4 bases and 0 bases, with 9 bases remaining between them. Reverse transcription of extracted RNA yielded cDNA, which provided the sequencing template. Libraries were prepared by immunoSEQ multiplex PCR; TCRdb keeps only in-frame clonotypes and omits some of them. The repertoire holds about 200,000 clones, with roughly three fifths as singletons. Treatment indicated: oral pan-JAK inhibitor, 5-10 mg twice daily. Peripheral blood, together with lesional scalp punch biopsies, was collected from alopecia areata patients.

This chain joins TRBV23-1 and TRBJ1-2; unclear D gene. TRBV23-1 is an ORF; its function is uncertain. This specimen was CD4+ T cells sorted from blood, taken at week 4, from a patient treated with tofacitinib. The source is a human donor with alopecia areata. CDR3 sequence reads: CASSRYRTNYGYTF. The DNA for the CDR3 is TGCGCCAGCAGTCGGTACAGAACTAACTATGGCTACACCTTC.